This T cell receptor (beta chain) was recorded in a study of response to subunit inactivated influenza vaccine. Study outcomes and limitations: Authors suggested that a seasonal influenza vaccination recruits few new T cells each time.

TCRdb itself ran the RT-PCR reads through MiXCR, one entry per CDR3 protein. The sample consists of hundreds of thousands of distinct CDR3 sequences, 22% of them appearing once. On this clonotype: Its antigen remains unknown.

From germline, CDR1 is KGHSH and CDR2 LQKENI. The CDR3 length is 15 residues. The V and J ends lost 3 bases and 7 bases, in that order; junction bases with no gene match: 8. This TCR was sampled from a man aged 50 to 75 who received an inactivated influenza vaccine. V is TRBV18 and J is TRBJ1-4; 7 bases line up with TRBD1. Sequencing used PBMCs from blood, obtained about 20 months after vaccination. DNA for the CDR3: TGTGCCAGCTCACCTGTCCGGGACAGTCGTGAAAAACTGTTTTTT. It is translated as CASSPVRDSREKLFF.